The 25 T cell receptor beta chains below come from one sample, sequenced in a study of control samples from healthy donors and cancer patients. Sequencing was performed with immunoSEQ multiplex PCR; in TCRdb, only in-frame clones are kept and a portion is missing. Of 150,000 to 200,000 clones in the sample, 75% to 95% were seen once. The sample was blood. These receptors came from a woman in her forties in good health.

This clone was detected only a few times. V gene TRBV4-2 combines with J gene TRBJ2-5, with D perhaps TRBD1 or TRBD2 (5 bases each). This CDR3 has 16 residues. V was cut by 0 bases and J by 5 bases, with 16 bases left in between. In germline, CDR1 is LGHNA, CDR2 YNFKEQ. CDR3 nucleotide sequence: TGTGCCAGCAGCCAAGAAGAGGGGCAATATGGGGAGACCCAGTACTTC. Its translation: CASSQEEGQYGETQYF.

The CDR3 loop is CASSPIGGGAEQYF. CDR3 sequence (DNA): TGCGCCAGCAGCCCTATTGGGGGGGGTGCGGAGCAGTACTTC. The J gene is TRBJ2-7, the V gene TRBV4-1; TRBD2 matches at 7 bases. J lost 7 bases, V lost 4 bases, and 10 bases had no gene match. The V gene's germline CDR1 is MGHRA and CDR2 YSYEKL. The CDR3 runs to 14 residues.

This chain joins TRBV3-1 (or the pseudogene TRBV3-2) and TRBJ2-3, with D uncertain. The CDR3 has 12 amino acids. Germline V lookup: CDR1 LGHDT, CDR2 YNNKEL (reference sequence). The V end lost 1 base, the J end lost 5 bases, and 4 bases lay between the germline ends. CDR3 amino acids: CASSQALDTQYF. CDR3 in DNA: TGTGCCAGCAGCCAAGCCTTAGATACGCAGTATTTT.

This clone came up once. The rearrangement uses TRBV11-2 and TRBJ2-5; weak D call: TRBD2 (5 bases). V lost 0 bases and J lost 3, with 8 bases in between. This CDR3 has 14 residues. CDR1 and CDR2 (germline): SGHAT, FQNNGV. CDR3 nucleotides: TGTGCCAGCAGCTTAGAATGGGGAGAAGAGACCCAGTACTTC. Amino acids: CASSLEWGEETQYF.

This sequence joins TRBV11-2 and TRBJ2-5; D is ambiguous. From germline, CDR1 is SGHAT and CDR2 FQNNGV. The length of the CDR3 is 12 residues. V lost 5 bases and J lost 2, with 6 bases in between. The CDR3 DNA reads as TGTGCCAGCAGCCCCGATCAAGAGACCCAGTACTTC. Amino acid sequence: CASSPDQETQYF.

The rearrangement links TRBV19 to TRBJ1-2; a weak D match, TRBD1 (5 bases). This CDR3 region has 18 residues. Germline V lookup: CDR1 LNHDA, CDR2 SQIVND (reference sequence). V was clipped by 3 bases and J by 6 bases, with 26 bases between them. CDR3 bases: TGTGCCAGTAGTATTCAGGGAGGGTCGCTTCTCCAAGGGAATGGCTACACCTTC. This codes for CASSIQGGSLLQGNGYTF.

This chain joins TRBV11-2 and TRBJ2-7; either TRBD1 or TRBD2 may supply D (5 bases each). This CDR3 is built from 14 residues. Germline lookup yields CDR1 SGHAT and CDR2 FQNNGV. V lost 5 bases and J lost 1, with 12 bases in between. Written as DNA, the CDR3 is TGTGCCAGCAGCGCCCGGGACGGGTCCTACGAGCAGTACTTC. Protein: CASSARDGSYEQYF.

The chain employs TRBV5-1 and TRBJ2-5; D might be TRBD1 (7 bases). The CDR3 is 16 amino acids. CDR1 is SGHRS and CDR2 is YFSETQ in the germline V gene. Trimming left V 3 bases short and J 3 bases short, with 18 bases between. The CDR3 loop reads CASSSIIRGAEETQYF. The CDR3, as DNA: TGCGCCAGCAGCTCTATTATCAGGGGGGCTGAAGAGACCCAGTACTTC. The whole variable domain, filled in from reference TRBV5-1 and TRBJ2-5, reads KAGVTQTPRYLIKTRGQQVTLSCSPISGHRSVSWYQQTPGQGLQFLFEYFSETQRNKGNFPGRFSGRQFSNSRSEMNVSTLELGDSALYLCASSSIIRGAEETQYFGPGTRLLVL.

This CDR3 reads CASSIGVGETQYF. The CDR3 DNA follows: TGTGCCAGTAGTATAGGGGTTGGGGAGACCCAGTACTTC. The V call is TRBV19, the J call TRBJ2-5; D is uncertain. This CDR3 is built from 13 residues. In germline, CDR1 is LNHDA, CDR2 SQIVND (reference sequence). Trimming cost V 1 base and J 5 bases, with 8 bases left between them.

The CDR3 DNA follows: TGTGCCAGTAGAAATGGGGCAGGGATATTTGGGGATGAGCAGTTCTTC. It translates to CASRNGAGIFGDEQFF. The rearrangement uses TRBV19 and TRBJ2-1; a possible D gene is TRBD1 (5 bases). CDR3 length: 16 residues. Trimming took off 6 bases at V and 8 bases at J, with 23 bases between the two ends. Germline CDR1 reads LNHDA; CDR2 reads SQIVND (reference sequence).

The chain recombines TRBV6-2 or TRBV6-3 with TRBJ2-5, with 11 nucleotides matching TRBD2. V gave up 2 bases and J gave up 6 bases; unmatched junction bases: 5. Germline V gene sequence: CDR1 MNHEY, CDR2 SVGEGT. The CDR3 consists of 15 residues. DNA for the CDR3: TGTGCCAGCAGTTACGTGGCTAGCGGGGGGAAGACCCAGTACTTC. Translation gives CASSYVASGGKTQYF.

The chain combines TRBV12-3 or TRBV12-4 with TRBJ2-2, with D hard to call. The CDR3 covers 12 residues. V was pared by 7 bases and J by 1 base, with 4 bases between. The CDR3 nucleotides are TGTGCCAGCACCGAGAACACCGGGGAGCTGTTTTTT. It is translated as CASTENTGELFF.

This clone was seen once. The chain links TRBV13 to TRBJ1-3; no definite D call. Trimming took off 4 bases at V and 1 base at J, with 8 bases between the two ends. Germline lookup yields CDR1 PRHDT and CDR2 FYEKMQ (reference sequence). This CDR3 contains 14 residues. CDR3 region: CASSSYGSGNTIYF. In DNA, the CDR3 is TGTGCCAGCAGCTCTTACGGGTCTGGAAACACCATATATTTT.

This clone was found once. V gene TRBV28 combines with J gene TRBJ1-5; possibly TRBD1 for D (6 bases). Germline CDR1 reads MDHEN; CDR2 reads SYDVKM. V lost 7 bases to trimming and J lost 3 bases, with 16 bases between them. The CDR3 runs 15 residues. The CDR3 region has the DNA TGTGCCAGCACACTATCCAGGGGCCCCAATCAGCCCCAGCATTTT. Its protein product is CASTLSRGPNQPQHF.

The CDR3: CSVEDLEGQSNEQFF. The CDR3 region has the DNA TGCAGCGTTGAGGACCTAGAAGGACAGTCCAATGAGCAGTTCTTC. The gene calls are TRBV29-1 and TRBJ2-1; possibly TRBD1 for D (6 bases). Deletions cut 3 bases from V and 6 bases from J, with 18 bases between. Per germline, CDR1 SQVTM and CDR2 ANQGSEA. The CDR3 is made up of 15 amino acids.

The CDR3: CASSLTDRHGYTF. DNA for the CDR3: TGTGCCAGCAGTCTCACGGACAGGCATGGCTACACCTTC. V usage is TRBV6-2 or TRBV6-3 and J usage is TRBJ1-2; 7 positions agree with TRBD1. V was clipped by 5 bases and J by 6 bases; unmatched bases: 6. This CDR3 is built from 13 residues. Per the germline V gene, CDR1 is MNHEY and CDR2 is SVGEGT.

The chain joins TRBV5-1 to TRBJ2-7, with TRBD2 identical over 9 bases. With V trimmed by 4 bases and J by 2 bases, 4 bases remained unmatched. The CDR3 sequence is 14 residues long. CDR1 is SGHRS and CDR2 is YFSETQ in the germline V gene. The CDR3, as DNA: TGCGCCAGCAGCCGCGGGGGGGCCGCCTACGAGCAGTACTTC. The encoded protein is CASSRGGAAYEQYF.

The chain uses TRBV4-1 and TRBJ1-2; D is possibly TRBD1 (5 bases). Trimming shortened V by 1 base and J by 3 bases, and 12 bases separated the two germline ends. Germline CDR1 MGHRA, CDR2 YSYEKL. The CDR3 contains 15 residues. CDR3 loop: CASSQVARADYGYTF. CDR3 bases: TGCGCCAGCAGCCAAGTGGCCAGGGCGGACTATGGCTACACCTTC.

The V gene is TRBV10-2, the J gene TRBJ2-7; D perhaps matches TRBD1 (6 bases). The CDR3 is 13 amino acids. The ends were cut back, 8 bases at V and 2 bases at J, with 13 bases in the middle. The germline CDR1 and CDR2 sequences are WSHSY and SAAADI. The DNA of the CDR3 is TGCGCCAGCCCGGACAGATCTCCCTACGAGCAGTACTTC. Translating gives CASPDRSPYEQYF.

V gene TRBV10-3 combines with J gene TRBJ1-3, with a tentative D call TRBD1 (5 bases). V lost 0 bases and J lost 0, with 18 bases in between. The CDR3 has 19 residues. Germline assignment: CDR1 ENHRY and CDR2 SYGVKD. CDR3 sequence (DNA): TGTGCCATCAGTGAGTCGGTAATCGTGGACACTACCTCTGGAAACACCATATATTTT. Amino acids: CAISESVIVDTTSGNTIYF.

This chain uses TRBV5-1 with TRBJ2-1; D is ambiguous. V was trimmed by 0 bases and J by 8 bases, leaving 12 bases between them. CDR3 length: 14 amino acids. In germline, CDR1 is SGHRS, CDR2 YFSETQ. The CDR3 DNA reads as TGCGCCAGCAGCTTGGGGCTGCGTGTAGATGAGCAGTTCTTC. This gives the protein CASSLGLRVDEQFF.

The V gene is TRBV25-1, the J gene TRBJ1-1; possible D gene TRBD1, 5 bases. The CDR3 sequence is 13 residues long. V was pared by 8 bases and J by 2 bases, with 12 bases between. CDR1 MGHDK and CDR2 SYGVNS come from the germline V gene. CDR3 sequence reads: CASGAVGNTEAFF. The CDR3 DNA sequence: TGTGCCAGCGGGGCCGTGGGAAACACTGAAGCTTTCTTT. Variable domain in full (rest from reference TRBV25-1 and TRBJ1-1): EADIYQTPRYLVIGTGKKITLECSQTMGHDKMYWYQQDPGMELHLIHYSYGVNSTEKGDLSSESTVSRIRTEHFPLTLESARPSHTSQYLCASGAVGNTEAFFGQGTRLTVV.

V and J are TRBV27 and TRBJ1-1; D gene ambiguous. CDR3 size: 13 residues. Trimming removed 7 bases from V and 3 bases from J, with 12 bases in between. The germline V gene has CDR1 MNHEY and CDR2 SMNVEV (reference sequence). The CDR3 bases are TGTGCCAGCACTACAATCGGGGACACTGAAGCTTTCTTT. This encodes CASTTIGDTEAFF.

This chain connects TRBV3-1 (or the pseudogene TRBV3-2) to TRBJ1-2, with a tentative D call TRBD1 (6 bases). Trimming left V 2 bases short and J 8 bases short, with 27 bases between. This CDR3 contains 18 residues. Looked up from germline, CDR1 is LGHDT and CDR2 is YNNKEL (reference sequence). In nucleotides, the CDR3 is TGTGCCAGCAGCCAAAGAGCCTTAGGAGTGACAGGCTCCTACGGCTACACCTTC. This codes for CASSQRALGVTGSYGYTF.

This rearrangement joins TRBV7-2 to TRBJ1-4; D might be TRBD1 (6 bases). This CDR3 is built from 16 residues. Germline V CDR1 and CDR2: SGHTA, FQGNSA. Trimming stripped 5 bases from V and 5 bases from J, with 18 bases between. The CDR3 spells CASSKGGGVLNEKLFF. In nucleotides, the CDR3 is TGTGCCAGCAGCAAAGGGGGGGGAGTTTTAAATGAAAAACTGTTTTTT.